Here is one TCR beta chain with its context. As yet, its antigen is unknown. Both 60 Vbeta primers and 13 Jbeta primers went into the PCR. TCRdb keeps only in-frame clones here, not all; method: immunoSEQ multiplex PCR. The sample holds roughly 82,000 clones, 65% to 80% seen once. Germline CDR1 reads SEHNR; CDR2 reads FQNEAQ (reference sequence). The V and J ends lost 5 bases and 2 bases respectively, with 7 bases between them. This CDR3 has 12 amino acids. The entry originates in a study of cytomegalovirus exposure and HLA in healthy donors. Findings and limits, study-wide: The study put 150 or so TCR beta chains on its list as cytomegalovirus-associated.

This receptor was taken from a woman between 40 and 55 years old in good health and CMV-seropositive. Material: PBMCs. V and J are TRBV7-9 and TRBJ2-7; D gene unclear. The CDR3 bases are TGTGCCAGCAGCCTTAGCACCTACGAGCAGTACTTC. It yields the protein CASSLSTYEQYF.